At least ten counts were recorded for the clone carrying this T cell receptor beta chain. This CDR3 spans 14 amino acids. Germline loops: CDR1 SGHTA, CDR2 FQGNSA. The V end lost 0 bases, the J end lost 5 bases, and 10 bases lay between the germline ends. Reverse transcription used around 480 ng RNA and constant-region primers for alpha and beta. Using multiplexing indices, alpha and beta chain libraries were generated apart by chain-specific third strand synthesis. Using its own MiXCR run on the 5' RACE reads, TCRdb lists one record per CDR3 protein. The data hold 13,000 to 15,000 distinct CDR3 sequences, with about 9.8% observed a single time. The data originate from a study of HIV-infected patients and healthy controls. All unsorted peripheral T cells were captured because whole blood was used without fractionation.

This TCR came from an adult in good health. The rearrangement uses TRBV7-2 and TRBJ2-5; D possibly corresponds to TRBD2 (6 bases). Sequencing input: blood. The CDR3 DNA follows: TGTGCCAGCAGCTTAGCGGGGGGAGCTGAGACCCAGTACTTC. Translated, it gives CASSLAGGAETQYF.